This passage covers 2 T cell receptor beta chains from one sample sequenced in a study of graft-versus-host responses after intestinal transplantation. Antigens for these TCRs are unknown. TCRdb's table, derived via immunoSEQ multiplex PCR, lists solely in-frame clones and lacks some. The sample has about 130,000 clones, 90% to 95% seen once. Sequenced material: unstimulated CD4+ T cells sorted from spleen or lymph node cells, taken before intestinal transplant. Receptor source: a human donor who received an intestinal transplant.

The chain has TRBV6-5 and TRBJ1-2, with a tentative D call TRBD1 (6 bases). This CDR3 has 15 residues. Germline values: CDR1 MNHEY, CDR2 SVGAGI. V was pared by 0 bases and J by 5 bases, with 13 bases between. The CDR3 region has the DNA TGTGCCAGCAGTTACTCGAACCAGGGGATTTATGGCTACACCTTC. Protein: CASSYSNQGIYGYTF.

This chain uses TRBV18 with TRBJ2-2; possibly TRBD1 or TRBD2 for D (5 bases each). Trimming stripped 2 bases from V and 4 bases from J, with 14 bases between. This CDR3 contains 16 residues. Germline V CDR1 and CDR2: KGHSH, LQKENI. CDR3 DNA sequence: TGTGCCAGCTCACCATTCAACGGGGACCCCACCGGGGAGCTGTTTTTT. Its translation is CASSPFNGDPTGELFF.